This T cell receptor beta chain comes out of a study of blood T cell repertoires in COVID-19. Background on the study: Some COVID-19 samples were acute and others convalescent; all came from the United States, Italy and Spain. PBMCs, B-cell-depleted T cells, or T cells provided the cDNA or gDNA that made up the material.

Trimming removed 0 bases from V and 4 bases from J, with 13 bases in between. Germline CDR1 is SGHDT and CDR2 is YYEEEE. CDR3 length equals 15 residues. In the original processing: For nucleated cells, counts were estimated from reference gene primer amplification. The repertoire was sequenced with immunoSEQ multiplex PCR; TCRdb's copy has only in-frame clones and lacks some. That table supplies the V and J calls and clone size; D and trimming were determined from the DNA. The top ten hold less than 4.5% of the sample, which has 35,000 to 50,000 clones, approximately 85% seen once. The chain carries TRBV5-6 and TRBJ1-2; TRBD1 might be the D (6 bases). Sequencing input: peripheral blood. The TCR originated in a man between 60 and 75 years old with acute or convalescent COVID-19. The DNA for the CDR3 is TGTGCCAGCAGCTTGGGTCGTTACAGGGCCTATGGCTACACCTTC. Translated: CASSLGRYRAYGYTF.